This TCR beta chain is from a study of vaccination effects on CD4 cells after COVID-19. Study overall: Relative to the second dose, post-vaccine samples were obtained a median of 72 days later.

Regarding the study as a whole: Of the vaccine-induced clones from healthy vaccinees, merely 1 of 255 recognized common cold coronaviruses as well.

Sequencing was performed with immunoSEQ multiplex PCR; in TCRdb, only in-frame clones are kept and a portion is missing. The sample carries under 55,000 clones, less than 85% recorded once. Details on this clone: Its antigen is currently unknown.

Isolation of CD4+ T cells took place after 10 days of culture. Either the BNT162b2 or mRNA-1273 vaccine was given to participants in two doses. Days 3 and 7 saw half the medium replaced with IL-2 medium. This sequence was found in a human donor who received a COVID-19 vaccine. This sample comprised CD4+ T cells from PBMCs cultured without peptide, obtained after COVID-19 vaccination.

CDR3 loop: CASSQPPGGDDGYTF. CDR3 nucleotides: TGCGCCAGCAGCCAGCCCCCCGGGGGCGATGATGGCTACACCTTC. V usage is TRBV4-1 and J usage is TRBJ1-2, with a tentative D call TRBD1 (6 bases). This CDR3 has 15 amino acids. The V and J ends lost 3 bases and 6 bases respectively, with 17 bases between them. The germline V gene encodes CDR1 MGHRA and CDR2 YSYEKL.